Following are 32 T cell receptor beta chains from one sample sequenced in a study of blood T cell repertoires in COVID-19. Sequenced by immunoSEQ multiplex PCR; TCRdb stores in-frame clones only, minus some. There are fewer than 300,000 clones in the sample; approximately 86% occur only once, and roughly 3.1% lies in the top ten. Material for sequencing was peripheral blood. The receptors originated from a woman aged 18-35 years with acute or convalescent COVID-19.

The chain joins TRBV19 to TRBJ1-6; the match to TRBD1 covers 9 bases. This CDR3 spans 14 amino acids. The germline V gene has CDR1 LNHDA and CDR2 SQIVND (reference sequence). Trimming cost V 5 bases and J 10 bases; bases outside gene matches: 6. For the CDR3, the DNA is TGTGCCAGTAGTGCACAGGGGGCCTTATCACCCCTCCACTTT. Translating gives CASSAQGALSPLHF.

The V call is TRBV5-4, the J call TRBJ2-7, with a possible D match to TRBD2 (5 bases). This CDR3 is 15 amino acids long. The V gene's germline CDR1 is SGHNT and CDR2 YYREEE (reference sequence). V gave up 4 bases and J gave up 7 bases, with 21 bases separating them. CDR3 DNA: TGTGCCAGCAGCCCCCCGGAGGCTAGGGTGGATGAGCAGTACTTC. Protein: CASSPPEARVDEQYF. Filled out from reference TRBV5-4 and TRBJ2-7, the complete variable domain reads ETGVTQSPTHLIKTRGQQVTLRCSSQSGHNTVSWYQQALGQGPQFIFQYYREEENGRGNFPPRFSGLQFPNYSSELNVNALELDDSALYLCASSPPEARVDEQYFGPGTRLTVT.

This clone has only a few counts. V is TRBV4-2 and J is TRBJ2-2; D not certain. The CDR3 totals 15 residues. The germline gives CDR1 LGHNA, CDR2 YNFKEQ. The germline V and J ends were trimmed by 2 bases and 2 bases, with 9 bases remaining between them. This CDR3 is CASSQLESNTGELFF. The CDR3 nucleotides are TGTGCCAGCAGCCAATTGGAGAGCAACACCGGGGAGCTGTTTTTT.

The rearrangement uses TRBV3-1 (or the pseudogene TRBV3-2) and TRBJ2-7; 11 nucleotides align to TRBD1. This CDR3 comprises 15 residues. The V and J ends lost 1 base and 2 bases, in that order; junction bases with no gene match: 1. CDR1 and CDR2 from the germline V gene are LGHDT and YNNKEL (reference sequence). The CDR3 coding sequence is TGTGCCAGCAGCCAAGCGGGACAGGGGGCCTACGAGCAGTACTTC. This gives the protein CASSQAGQGAYEQYF.

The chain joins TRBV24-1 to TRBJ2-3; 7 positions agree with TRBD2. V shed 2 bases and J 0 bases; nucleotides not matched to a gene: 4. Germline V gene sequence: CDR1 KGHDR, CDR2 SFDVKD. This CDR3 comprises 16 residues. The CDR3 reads CATSDWASGSTDTQYF. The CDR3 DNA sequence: TGTGCCACCAGTGATTGGGCTAGCGGTAGCACAGATACGCAGTATTTT.

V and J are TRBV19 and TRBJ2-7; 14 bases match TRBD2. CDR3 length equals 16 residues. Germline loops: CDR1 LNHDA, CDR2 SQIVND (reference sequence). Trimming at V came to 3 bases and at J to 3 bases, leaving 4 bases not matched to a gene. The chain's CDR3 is CASSIGTSGSIYEQYF. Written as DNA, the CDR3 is TGTGCCAGTAGTATCGGGACTAGCGGGAGTATCTACGAGCAGTACTTC.

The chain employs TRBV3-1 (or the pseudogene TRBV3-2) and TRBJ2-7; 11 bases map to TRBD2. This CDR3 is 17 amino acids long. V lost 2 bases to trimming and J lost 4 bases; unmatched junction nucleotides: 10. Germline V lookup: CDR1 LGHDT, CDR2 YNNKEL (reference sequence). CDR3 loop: CASSQPRLAGRRYEQYF. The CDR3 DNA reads TGTGCCAGCAGCCAACCTCGACTAGCGGGAAGACGATACGAGCAGTACTTC.

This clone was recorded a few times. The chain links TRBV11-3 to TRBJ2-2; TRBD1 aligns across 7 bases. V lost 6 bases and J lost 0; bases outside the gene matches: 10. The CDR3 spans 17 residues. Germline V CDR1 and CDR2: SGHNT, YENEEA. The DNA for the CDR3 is TGTGCCAGCAGTCGAACCAAGGGGGCCGCGAACACCGGGGAGCTGTTTTTT. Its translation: CASSRTKGAANTGELFF.

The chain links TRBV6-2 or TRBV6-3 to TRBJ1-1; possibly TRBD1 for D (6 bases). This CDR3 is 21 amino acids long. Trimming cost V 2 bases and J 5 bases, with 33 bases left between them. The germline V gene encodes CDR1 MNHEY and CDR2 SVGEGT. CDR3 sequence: CASSYEALRYSDSERGTEAFF. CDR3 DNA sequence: TGTGCCAGCAGTTACGAGGCCCTTCGGTATTCGGACAGCGAGAGAGGTACTGAAGCTTTCTTT.

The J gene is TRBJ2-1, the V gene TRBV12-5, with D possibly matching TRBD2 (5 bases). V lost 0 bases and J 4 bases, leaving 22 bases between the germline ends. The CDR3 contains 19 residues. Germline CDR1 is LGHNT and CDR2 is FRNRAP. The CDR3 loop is CASGLVPGSGEGPYNEQFF. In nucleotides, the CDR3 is TGTGCTAGTGGTTTGGTACCCGGTAGTGGAGAGGGCCCTTACAATGAGCAGTTCTTC.

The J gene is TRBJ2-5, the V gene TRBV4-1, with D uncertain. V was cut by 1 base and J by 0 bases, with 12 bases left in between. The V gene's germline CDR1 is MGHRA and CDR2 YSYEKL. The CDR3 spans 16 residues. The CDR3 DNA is TGCGCCAGCAGCCAAGGCTGGCAGGCCAACCAAGAGACCCAGTACTTC. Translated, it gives CASSQGWQANQETQYF.

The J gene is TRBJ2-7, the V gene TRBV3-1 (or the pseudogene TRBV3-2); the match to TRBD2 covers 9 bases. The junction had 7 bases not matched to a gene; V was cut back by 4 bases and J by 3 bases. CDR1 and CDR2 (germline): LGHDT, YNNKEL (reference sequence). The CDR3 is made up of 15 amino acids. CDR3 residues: CASSLQTSGHYEQYF. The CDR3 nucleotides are TGTGCCAGCAGCCTCCAGACTAGCGGTCACTACGAGCAGTACTTC.

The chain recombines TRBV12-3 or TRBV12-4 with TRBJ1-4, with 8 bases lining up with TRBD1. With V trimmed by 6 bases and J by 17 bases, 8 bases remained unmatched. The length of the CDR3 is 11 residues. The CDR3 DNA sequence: TGTGCCAGCAGCTACCAGGACAGGGTTTTTTTT. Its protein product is CASSYQDRVFF.

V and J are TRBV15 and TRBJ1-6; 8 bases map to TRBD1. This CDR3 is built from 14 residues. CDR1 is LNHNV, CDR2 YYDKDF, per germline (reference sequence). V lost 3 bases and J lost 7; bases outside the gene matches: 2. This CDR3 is CATSRTGVNSPLHF. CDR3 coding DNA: TGTGCCACCAGCAGGACAGGGGTCAATTCACCCCTCCACTTT.

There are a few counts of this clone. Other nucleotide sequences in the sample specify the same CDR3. The CDR3 loop reads CASSVQGLDYGYTF. CDR3 coding DNA: TGTGCCAGCAGCGTACAGGGTTTGGACTATGGCTACACCTTC. This rearrangement joins TRBV5-6 to TRBJ1-2; D is perhaps TRBD1 (6 bases). The germline V gene has CDR1 SGHDT and CDR2 YYEEEE. Trimming took 4 bases from V and 3 from J, leaving 13 bases between them. The CDR3 contains 14 residues.

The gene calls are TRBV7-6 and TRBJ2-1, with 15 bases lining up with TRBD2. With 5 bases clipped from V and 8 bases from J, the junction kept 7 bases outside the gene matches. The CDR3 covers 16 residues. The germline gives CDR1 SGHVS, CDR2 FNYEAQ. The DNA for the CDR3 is TGTGCCAGCAGCCCAGGGGGACTAGCGGGAGGATATGAGCAGTTCTTC. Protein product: CASSPGGLAGGYEQFF.

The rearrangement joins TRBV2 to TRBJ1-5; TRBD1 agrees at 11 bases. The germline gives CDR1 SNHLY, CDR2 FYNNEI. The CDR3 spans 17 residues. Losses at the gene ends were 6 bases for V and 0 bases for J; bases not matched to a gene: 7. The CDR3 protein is CASRGQGGVLSNQPQHF. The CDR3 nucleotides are TGTGCCAGCAGGGGACAGGGGGGCGTCCTTAGCAATCAGCCCCAGCATTTT.

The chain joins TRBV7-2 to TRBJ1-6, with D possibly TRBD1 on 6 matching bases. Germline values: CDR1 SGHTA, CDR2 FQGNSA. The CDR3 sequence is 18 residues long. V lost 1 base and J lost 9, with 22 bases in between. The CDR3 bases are TGTGCCAGCAGCTTAGTTCAGGCCGAGAACAGGGAAGGTTCACCCCTCCACTTT. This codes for CASSLVQAENREGSPLHF.

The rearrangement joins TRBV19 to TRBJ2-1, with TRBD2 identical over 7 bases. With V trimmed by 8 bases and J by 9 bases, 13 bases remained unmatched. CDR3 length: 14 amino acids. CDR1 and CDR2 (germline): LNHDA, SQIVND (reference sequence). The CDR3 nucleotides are TGTGCCAGTGGGCCGGGACCTTGGGGGGGTGAGCAGTTCTTC. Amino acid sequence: CASGPGPWGGEQFF.

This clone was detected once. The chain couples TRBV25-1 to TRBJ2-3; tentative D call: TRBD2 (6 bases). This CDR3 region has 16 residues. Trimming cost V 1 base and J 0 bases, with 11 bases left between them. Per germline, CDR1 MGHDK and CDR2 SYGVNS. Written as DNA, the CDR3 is TGTGCCAGCAGTGAATCCGGGGGTGCTAGCACAGATACGCAGTATTTT. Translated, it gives CASSESGGASTDTQYF.

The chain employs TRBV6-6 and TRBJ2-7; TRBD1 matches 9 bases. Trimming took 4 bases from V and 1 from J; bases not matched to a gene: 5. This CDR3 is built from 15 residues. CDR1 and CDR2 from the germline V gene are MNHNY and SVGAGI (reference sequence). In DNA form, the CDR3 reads TGTGCCAGCAGTTCGACAGGGGGGTCTTCCTACGAGCAGTACTTC. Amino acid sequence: CASSSTGGSSYEQYF.

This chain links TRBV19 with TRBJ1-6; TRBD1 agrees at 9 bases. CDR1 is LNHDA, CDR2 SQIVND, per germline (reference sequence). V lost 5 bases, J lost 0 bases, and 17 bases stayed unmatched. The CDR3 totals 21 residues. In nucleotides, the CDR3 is TGTGCCAGTAGTCACAGGGGGCCGTCGTTGACAATCAACTCCTATAATTCACCCCTCCACTTT. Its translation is CASSHRGPSLTINSYNSPLHF. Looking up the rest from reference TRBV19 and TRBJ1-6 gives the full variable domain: DGGITQSPKYLFRKEGQNVTLSCEQNLNHDAMYWYRQDPGQGLRLIYYSQIVNDFQKGDIAEGYSVSREKKESFPLTVTSAQKNPTAFYLCASSHRGPSLTINSYNSPLHFGNGTRLTVT.

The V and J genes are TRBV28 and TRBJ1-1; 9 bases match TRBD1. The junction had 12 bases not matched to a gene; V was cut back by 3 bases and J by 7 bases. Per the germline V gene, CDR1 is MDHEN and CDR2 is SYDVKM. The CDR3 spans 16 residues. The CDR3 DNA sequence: TGTGCCAGCAGTTTCTGGGGGACAGGGACGAGGAATGAAGCTTTCTTT. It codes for CASSFWGTGTRNEAFF.

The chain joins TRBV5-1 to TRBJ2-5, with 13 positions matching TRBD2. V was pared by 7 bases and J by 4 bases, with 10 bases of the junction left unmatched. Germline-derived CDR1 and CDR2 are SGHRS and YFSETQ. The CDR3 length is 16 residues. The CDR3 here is CASSLSGLAGLETQYF. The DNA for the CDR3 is TGCGCCAGCTCACTCTCGGGACTAGCGGGATTAGAGACCCAGTACTTC.

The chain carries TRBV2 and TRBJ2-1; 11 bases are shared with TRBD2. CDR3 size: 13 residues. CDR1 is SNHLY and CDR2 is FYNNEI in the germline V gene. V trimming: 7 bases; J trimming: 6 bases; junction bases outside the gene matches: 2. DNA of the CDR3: TGTGCCAGCACTGGACTAGCGGGCAATGAGCAGTTCTTC. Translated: CASTGLAGNEQFF. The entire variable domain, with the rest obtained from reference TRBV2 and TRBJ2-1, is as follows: EPEVTQTPSHQVTQMGQEVILRCVPISNHLYFYWYRQILGQKVEFLVSFYNNEISEKSEIFDDQFSVERPDGSNFTLKIRSTKLEDSAMYFCASTGLAGNEQFFGPGTRLTVL.

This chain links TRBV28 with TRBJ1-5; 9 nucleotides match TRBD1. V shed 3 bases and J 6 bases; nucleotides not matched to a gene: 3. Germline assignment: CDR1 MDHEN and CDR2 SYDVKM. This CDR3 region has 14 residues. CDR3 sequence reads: CASSFTGGGQPQHF. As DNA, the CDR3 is TGTGCCAGCAGTTTCACAGGGGGCGGTCAGCCCCAGCATTTT.

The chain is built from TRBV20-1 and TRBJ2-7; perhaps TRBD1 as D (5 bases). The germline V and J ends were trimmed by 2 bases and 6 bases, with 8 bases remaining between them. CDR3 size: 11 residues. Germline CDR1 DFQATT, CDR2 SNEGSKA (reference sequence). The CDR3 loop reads CSARRGFEQYF. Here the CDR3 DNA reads TGCAGTGCTAGAAGGGGTTTCGAGCAGTACTTC.

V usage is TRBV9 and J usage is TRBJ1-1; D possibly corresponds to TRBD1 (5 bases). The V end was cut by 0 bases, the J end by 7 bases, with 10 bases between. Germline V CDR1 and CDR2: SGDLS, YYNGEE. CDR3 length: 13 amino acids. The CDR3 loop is CASSVAGEHEAFF. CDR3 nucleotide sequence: TGTGCCAGCAGCGTAGCGGGGGAACATGAAGCTTTCTTT. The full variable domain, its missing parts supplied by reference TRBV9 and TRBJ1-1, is DSGVTQTPKHLITATGQRVTLRCSPRSGDLSVYWYQQSLDQGLQFLIQYYNGEERAKGNILERFSAQQFPDLHSELNLSSLELGDSALYFCASSVAGEHEAFFGQGTRLTVV.

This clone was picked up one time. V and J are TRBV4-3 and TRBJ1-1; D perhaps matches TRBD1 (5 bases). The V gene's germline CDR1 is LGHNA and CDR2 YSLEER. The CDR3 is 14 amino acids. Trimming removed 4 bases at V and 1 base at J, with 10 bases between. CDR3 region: CASSPQVSNTEAFF. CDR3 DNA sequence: TGCGCCAGCAGCCCACAGGTATCGAACACTGAAGCTTTCTTT.

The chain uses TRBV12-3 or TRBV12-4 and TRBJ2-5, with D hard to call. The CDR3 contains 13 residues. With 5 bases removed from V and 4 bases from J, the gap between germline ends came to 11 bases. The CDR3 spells CASSITSAETQYF. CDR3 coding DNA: TGTGCCAGCAGTATTACTTCCGCAGAGACCCAGTACTTC.

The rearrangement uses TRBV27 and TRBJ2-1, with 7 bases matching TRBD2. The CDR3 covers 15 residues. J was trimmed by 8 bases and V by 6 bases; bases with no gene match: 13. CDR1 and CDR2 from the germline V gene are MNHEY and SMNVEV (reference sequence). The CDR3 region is CASRTGDYPRDEQFF. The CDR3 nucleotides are TGTGCCAGCAGAACCGGGGACTATCCTAGGGATGAGCAGTTCTTC.

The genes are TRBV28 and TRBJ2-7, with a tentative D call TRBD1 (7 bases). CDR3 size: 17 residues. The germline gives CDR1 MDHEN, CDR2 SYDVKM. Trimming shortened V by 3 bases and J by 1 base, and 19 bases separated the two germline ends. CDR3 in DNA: TGTGCCAGCAGTTTGGAGGGGGCGAACACAAGATCCTACGAGCAGTACTTC. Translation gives CASSLEGANTRSYEQYF.